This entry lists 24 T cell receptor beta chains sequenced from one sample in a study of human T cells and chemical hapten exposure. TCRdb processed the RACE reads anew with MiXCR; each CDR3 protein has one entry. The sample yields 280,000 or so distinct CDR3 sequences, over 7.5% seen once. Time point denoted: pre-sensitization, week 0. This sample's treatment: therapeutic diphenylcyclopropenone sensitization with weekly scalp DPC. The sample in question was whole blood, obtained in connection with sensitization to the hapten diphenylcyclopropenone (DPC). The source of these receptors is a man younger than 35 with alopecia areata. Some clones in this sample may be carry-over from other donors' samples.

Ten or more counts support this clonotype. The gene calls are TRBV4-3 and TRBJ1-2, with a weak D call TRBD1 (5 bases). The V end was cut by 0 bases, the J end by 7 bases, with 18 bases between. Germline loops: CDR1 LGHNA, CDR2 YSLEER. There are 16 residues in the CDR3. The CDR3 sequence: CASSQDRGVRVRGYTF. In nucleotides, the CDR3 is TGCGCCAGCAGCCAAGATCGAGGGGTCAGGGTGCGTGGCTACACCTTC.

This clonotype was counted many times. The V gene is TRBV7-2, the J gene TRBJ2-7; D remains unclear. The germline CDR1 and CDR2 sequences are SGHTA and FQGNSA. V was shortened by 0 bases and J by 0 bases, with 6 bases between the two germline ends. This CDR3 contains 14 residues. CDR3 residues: CASSLAPSSYEQYF. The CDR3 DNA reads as TGTGCCAGCAGCTTAGCTCCTAGCTCCTACGAGCAGTACTTC. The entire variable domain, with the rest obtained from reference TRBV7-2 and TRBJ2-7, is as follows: GAGVSQSPSNKVTEKGKDVELRCDPISGHTALYWYRQSLGQGLEFLIYFQGNSAPDKSGLPSDRFSAERTGGSVSTLTIQRTQQEDSAVYLCASSLAPSSYEQYFGPGTRLTVT.

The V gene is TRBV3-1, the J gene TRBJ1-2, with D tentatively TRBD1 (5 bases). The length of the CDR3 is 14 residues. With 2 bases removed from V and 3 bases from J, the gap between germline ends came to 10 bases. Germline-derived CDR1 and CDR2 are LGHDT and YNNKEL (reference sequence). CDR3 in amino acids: CASSQTSGHYGYTF. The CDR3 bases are TGTGCCAGCAGCCAAACTTCAGGGCACTATGGCTACACCTTC.

The CDR3, as DNA: TGTGCCAGCAGGGAGAAGCGGGGGGGCCGAGAGACCCAGTACTTC. Its translation is CASREKRGGRETQYF. The V call is TRBV6-5, the J call TRBJ2-5, with 10 bases lining up with TRBD2. CDR3 length equals 15 residues. Germline CDR1 and CDR2: MNHEY and SVGAGI. The trim removed 6 bases at V and 4 bases at J, leaving 8 bases unmatched.

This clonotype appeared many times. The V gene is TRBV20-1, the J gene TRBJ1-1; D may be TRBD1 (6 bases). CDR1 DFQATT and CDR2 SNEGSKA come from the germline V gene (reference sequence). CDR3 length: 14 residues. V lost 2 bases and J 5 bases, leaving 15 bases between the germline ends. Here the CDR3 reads CSARKADSRTEAFF. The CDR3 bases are TGCAGTGCTAGAAAAGCGGACAGCAGGACTGAAGCTTTCTTT.

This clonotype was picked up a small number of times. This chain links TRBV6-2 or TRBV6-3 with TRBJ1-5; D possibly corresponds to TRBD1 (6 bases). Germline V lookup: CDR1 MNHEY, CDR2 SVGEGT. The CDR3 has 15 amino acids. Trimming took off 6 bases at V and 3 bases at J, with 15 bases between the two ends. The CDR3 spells CASRPHRENNQPQHF. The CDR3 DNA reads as TGTGCCAGCAGACCCCACAGGGAGAACAATCAGCCCCAGCATTTT.

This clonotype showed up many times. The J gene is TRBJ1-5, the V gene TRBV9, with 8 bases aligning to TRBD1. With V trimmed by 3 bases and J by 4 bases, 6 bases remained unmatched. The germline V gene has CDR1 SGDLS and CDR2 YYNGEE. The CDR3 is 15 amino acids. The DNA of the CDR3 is TGTGCCAGCAGCGGGCCGGGACAGGATAATCAGCCCCAGCATTTT. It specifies CASSGPGQDNQPQHF.

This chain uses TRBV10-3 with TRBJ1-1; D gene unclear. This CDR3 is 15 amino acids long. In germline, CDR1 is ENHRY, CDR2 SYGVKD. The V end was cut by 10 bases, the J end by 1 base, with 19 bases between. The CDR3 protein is CASRRAPNRNTEAFF. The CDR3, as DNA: TGTGCCAGCCGTAGGGCCCCAAATAGGAACACTGAAGCTTTCTTT.

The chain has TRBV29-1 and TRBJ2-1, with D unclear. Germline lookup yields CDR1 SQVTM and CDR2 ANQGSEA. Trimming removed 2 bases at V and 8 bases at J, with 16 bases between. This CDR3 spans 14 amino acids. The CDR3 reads CSVEKAGPEDEQFF. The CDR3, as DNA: TGCAGCGTTGAAAAGGCAGGTCCCGAGGATGAGCAGTTCTTC.

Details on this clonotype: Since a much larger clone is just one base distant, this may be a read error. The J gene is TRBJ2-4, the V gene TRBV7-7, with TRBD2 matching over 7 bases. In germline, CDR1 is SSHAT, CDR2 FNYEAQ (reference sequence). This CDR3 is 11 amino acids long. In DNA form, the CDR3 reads TGTGTCATCAACGGGAGGAACATTCAGTACTTC. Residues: CVINGRNIQYF.

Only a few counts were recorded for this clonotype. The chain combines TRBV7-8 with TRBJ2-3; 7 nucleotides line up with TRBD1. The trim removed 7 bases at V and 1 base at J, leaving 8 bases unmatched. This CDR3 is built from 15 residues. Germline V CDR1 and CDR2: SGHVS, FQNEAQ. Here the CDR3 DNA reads TGTGCCAGCAATTCTATAGGGGGCGGCACAGATACGCAGTATTTT. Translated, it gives CASNSIGGGTDTQYF. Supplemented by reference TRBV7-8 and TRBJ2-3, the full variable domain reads GAGVSQSPRYKVAKRGQDVALRCDPISGHVSLFWYQQALGQGPEFLTYFQNEAQLDKSGLPSDRFFAERPEGSVSTLKIQRTQQEDSAVYLCASNSIGGGTDTQYFGPGTRLTVL.

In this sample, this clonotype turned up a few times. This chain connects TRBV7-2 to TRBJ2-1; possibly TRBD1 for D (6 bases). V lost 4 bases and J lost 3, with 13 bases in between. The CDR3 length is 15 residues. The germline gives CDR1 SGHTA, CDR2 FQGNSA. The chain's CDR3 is CASSSPGTSYNEQFF. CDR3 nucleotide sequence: TGTGCCAGCAGCTCACCCGGGACAAGCTACAATGAGCAGTTCTTC.

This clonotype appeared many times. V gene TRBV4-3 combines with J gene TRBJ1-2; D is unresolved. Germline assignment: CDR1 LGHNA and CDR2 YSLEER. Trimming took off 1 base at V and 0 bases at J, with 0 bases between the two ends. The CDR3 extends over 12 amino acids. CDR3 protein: CASSQANYGYTF. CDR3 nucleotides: TGCGCCAGCAGCCAAGCTAACTATGGCTACACCTTC.

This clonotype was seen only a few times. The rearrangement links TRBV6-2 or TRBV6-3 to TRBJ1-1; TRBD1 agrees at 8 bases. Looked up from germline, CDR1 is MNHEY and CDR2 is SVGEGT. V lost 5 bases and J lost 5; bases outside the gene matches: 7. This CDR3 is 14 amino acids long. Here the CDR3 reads CASSPGGASTEAFF. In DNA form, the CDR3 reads TGTGCCAGCAGTCCAGGGGGCGCGAGTACTGAAGCTTTCTTT.

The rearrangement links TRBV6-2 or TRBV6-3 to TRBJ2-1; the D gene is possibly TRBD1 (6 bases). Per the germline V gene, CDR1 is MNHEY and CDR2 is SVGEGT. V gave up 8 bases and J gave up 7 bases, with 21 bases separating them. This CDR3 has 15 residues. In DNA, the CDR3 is TGTGCCAGCGTCCGCGGGCTATTGAGGGGGAATGAGCAGTTCTTC. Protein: CASVRGLLRGNEQFF.

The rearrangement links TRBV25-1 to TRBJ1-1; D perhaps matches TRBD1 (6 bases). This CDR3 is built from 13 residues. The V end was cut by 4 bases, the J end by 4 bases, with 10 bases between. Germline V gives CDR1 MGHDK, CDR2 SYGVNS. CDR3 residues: CASSAGHLTEAFF. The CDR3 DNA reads TGTGCCAGCAGTGCGGGACACCTCACTGAAGCTTTCTTT.

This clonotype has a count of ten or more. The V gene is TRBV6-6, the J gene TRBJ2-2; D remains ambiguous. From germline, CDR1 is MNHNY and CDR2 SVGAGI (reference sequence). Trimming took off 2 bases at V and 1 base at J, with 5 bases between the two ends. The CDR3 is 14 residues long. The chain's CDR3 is CASSYRVNTGELFF. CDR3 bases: TGTGCCAGCAGTTACAGAGTGAACACCGGGGAGCTGTTTTTT.

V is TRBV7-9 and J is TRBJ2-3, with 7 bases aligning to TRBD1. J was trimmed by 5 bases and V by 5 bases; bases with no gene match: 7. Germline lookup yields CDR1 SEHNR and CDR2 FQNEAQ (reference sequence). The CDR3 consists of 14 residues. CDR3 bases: TGTGCCAGCAGCCCCGGACAGGAAGGAGATACGCAGTATTTT. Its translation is CASSPGQEGDTQYF.

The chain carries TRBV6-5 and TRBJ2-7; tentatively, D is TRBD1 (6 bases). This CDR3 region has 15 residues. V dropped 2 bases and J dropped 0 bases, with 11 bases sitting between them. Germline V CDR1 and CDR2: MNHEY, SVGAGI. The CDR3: CASSYGRGSSYEQYF. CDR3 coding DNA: TGTGCCAGCAGTTACGGAAGGGGGAGCTCCTACGAGCAGTACTTC.

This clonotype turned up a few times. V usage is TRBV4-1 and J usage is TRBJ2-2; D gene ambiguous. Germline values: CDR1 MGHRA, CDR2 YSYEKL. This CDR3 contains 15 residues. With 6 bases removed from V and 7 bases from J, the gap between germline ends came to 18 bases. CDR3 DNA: TGCGCCAGCAGACACTTAACGGGCATCGGCGGGGAGCTGTTTTTT. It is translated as CASRHLTGIGGELFF.

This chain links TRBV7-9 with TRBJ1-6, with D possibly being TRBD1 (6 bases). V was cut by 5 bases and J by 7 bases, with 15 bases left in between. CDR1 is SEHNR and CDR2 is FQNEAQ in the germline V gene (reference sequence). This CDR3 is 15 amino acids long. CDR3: CASSRTGAWNSPLHF. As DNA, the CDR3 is TGTGCCAGCAGCCGAACGGGGGCATGGAATTCACCCCTCCACTTT.

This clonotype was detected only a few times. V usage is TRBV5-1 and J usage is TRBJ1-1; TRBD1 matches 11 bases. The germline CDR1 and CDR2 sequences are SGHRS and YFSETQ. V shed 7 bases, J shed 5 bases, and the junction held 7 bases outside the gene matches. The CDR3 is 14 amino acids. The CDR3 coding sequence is TGCGCCAGCCGAACTGGGACAGGGGGGACTGAAGCTTTCTTT. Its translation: CASRTGTGGTEAFF.

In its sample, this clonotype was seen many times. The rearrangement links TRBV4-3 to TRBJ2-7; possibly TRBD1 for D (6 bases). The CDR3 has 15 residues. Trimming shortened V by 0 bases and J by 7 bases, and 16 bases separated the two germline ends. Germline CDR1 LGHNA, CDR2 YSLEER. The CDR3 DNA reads TGCGCCAGCAGCCAAGATTCACCGGGACAAAAGGAGCAGTACTTC. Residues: CASSQDSPGQKEQYF.

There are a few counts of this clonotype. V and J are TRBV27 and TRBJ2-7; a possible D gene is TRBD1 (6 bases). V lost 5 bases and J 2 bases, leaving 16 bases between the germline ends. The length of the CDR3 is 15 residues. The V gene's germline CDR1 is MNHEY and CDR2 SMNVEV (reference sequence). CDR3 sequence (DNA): TGTGCCAGCAGTCCTCTACGGACAGCGACCTACGAGCAGTACTTC. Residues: CASSPLRTATYEQYF.